This note documents a single T cell receptor (beta chain) sequence. The sample holds one count of this clone. What antigen it recognizes has not been identified. No much larger clonotype is one base removed from it; base qualities were not supplied. This entry comes from a study of glioma-infiltrating T cells after dendritic cell vaccination (dated by TCRdb to the mid-2010s). Turning to the overall study: Of the roughly 15 glioblastoma patients in the cohort, all drawn from Phase I and II dendritic cell vaccination trials, 9 were newly diagnosed and 6 had recurrent disease. Between the early 2000s and the early 2010s, patients were given autologous tumor lysate-pulsed dendritic cell vaccination. The vaccine consisted of monocyte-derived dendritic cells cultured less than eight days with IL-4 and GM-CSF, then pulsed overnight with autologous tumor lysate. Each patient got three intradermal injections of the dendritic cell vaccine, spaced at biweekly intervals, in the arm below the axilla. Tumor-infiltrating lymphocyte content was quantified and tumor and blood repertoires were compared in dendritic cell-vaccinated glioblastoma patients by deep sequencing of TCR beta CDR3 regions. Survival after dendritic cell vaccination was correlated with TCR sequencing metrics, including TIL content and tumor-blood repertoire overlap. On the study overall, not on this receptor specifically: The three-group TCR overlap response model was described as speculative and requiring prospective validation. The cohort was small and heterogeneous, and full blood and tumor sets were available for few patients, with initial-recurrent tumor pairs available for even fewer patients. No direct relationship between TCR clonality and survival was found, suggesting a diverse polyclonal response may matter. Higher estimated pretreatment TIL content predicted longer time to progression and overall survival after dendritic cell vaccination.

Patients were selected for having adequate residual fresh-frozen tumor tissue and more than two years of available survival data. An isocitrate dehydrogenase mutation was not carried by any of the glioblastoma patients, although molecular status was otherwise variable. PBMC were collected before vaccination, two weeks after the third vaccination, and at tumor progression if tumor progression occurred. The Qiagen DNeasy Blood extraction Kit was used for extraction of genomic DNA. CDR3 length: 15 amino acids, cysteine to phenylalanine. Of the read, only the CDR3 DNA is kept; its 45 bases are in frame from base 1. V and J are trimmed by 6 bases and 4 bases, and the gene matches miss 8 bases of the junction. Reading the germline V gene gives CDR1 KGHSH and CDR2 LQKENI. TCRB CDR3 regions were amplified from approximately 2 ug genomic DNA, or all available DNA if less, using the immunoSEQ assay. The multiplex PCR employed 60 forward primers targeting TCR V beta segments and 13 reverse primers targeting J beta segments. Synthetic control templates were spiked into each sample at limiting dilution to estimate reads per starting template. The Illumina HiSeq System generated 87 bp sequencing reads. The published analysis was carried out like this. PCR and sequencing errors were removed by a nearest neighbor algorithm that merged closely related sequences. TCR overlap was defined as the percentage of unique tumor TCR beta sequences that were also found in the peripheral blood of the same patient. TCRdb stores this immuneACCESS table with in-frame sequences only. Part of the clones is absent; in the studies checked, under half of the shortfall reflects unresolved V genes, and no reason is known for the rest. The V and J calls and the clone size are those of that table, but D and trimming were determined from the DNA. The sample has about 82,000 clones on record, approximately 90% of them singletons. Approximately 3.4% of the sample is in the top ten clones.

The chain joins TRBV18 to TRBJ1-4, with 7 central nucleotides matching TRBD1. Sequencing used blood, obtained before dendritic cell vaccination. This sequence was found in a human donor with glioblastoma. The DNA sequence is as follows: TGTGCCAGCTCCCCCCGACAGGGTAATAATGAAAAACTGTTTTTT. This gives the protein CASSPRQGNNEKLFF.